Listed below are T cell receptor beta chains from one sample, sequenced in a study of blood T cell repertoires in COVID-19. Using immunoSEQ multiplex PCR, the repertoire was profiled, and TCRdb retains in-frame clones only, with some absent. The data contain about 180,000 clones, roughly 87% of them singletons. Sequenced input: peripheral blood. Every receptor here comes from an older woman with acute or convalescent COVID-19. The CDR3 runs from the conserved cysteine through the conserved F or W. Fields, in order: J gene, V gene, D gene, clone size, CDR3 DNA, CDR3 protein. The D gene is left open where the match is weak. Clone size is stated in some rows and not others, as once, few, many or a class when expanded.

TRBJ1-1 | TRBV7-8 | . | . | TGTGCCAGCAGCCAACAGGGTGTGTGGACTGAAGCTTTCTTT | CASSQQGVWTEAFF
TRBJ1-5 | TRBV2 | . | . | TGTGCCAGCAGTGAAACAGGGTCGGGGTTTTCCCCCCAGCATTTT | CASSETGSGFSPQHF
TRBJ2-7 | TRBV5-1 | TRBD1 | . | TGCGCCAGCAGCACCGGGACAGGGCAGAAGGAGCAGTACTTC | CASSTGTGQKEQYF
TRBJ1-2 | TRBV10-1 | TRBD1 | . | TGCGCCAGCAGTGTCGACAGGGGGCCCCGGGATGGCTACACCTTC | CASSVDRGPRDGYTF
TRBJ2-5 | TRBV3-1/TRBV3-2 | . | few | TGTGCCAGCAGCCAGACGGGGAACCAAGAGACCCAGTACTTC | CASSQTGNQETQYF
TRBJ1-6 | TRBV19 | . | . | TGTGCCAGTAGTATCAAAGGGGGTCACAATTCACCCCTCCACTTT | CASSIKGGHNSPLHF
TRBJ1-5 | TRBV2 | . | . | TGTGCCAGCAGTGGCGGCAAAGGCGGTCAGCCCCAGCATTTT | CASSGGKGGQPQHF
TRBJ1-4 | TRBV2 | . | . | TGTGCCAGCAGTGAAGATCTCGAAAAACTGTTTTTT | CASSEDLEKLFF
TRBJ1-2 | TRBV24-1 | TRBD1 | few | TGTGCCACCAGTGATCCCGGACAGGGGACCTATGGCTACACCTTC | CATSDPGQGTYGYTF
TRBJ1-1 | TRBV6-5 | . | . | TGTGCCAGCAGTTACCACAGGAGATCTGAAGCTTTCTTT | CASSYHRRSEAFF
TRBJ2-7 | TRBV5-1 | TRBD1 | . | TGCGCCAGCAGCCGAAACAGGGGTCAATCGAGCTCCTACGAGCAGTACTTC | CASSRNRGQSSSYEQYF
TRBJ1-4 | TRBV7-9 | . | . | TGTGCCAGCAGCTTTATTGGTGGGGCGCTTCCTGAAAAACTGTTTTTT | CASSFIGGALPEKLFF
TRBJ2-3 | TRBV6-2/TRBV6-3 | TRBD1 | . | TGTGCCAGCAGTTACCCCTACAGGGGGCGAACAGATACGCAGTATTTT | CASSYPYRGRTDTQYF
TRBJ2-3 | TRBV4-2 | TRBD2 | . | TGTGCCAGCAGCCAAGATCTAACCGGGCTAGCGGGGGTCACAGATACGCAGTATTTT | CASSQDLTGLAGVTDTQYF
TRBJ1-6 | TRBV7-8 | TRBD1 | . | TGTGCCAGCAGCGTAGGGACAGGGTTTTATTCACCCCTCCACTTT | CASSVGTGFYSPLHF
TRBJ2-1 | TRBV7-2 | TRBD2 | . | TGTGCCAGCAGCCGGCCACTAGCGGGAAAATACAATGAGCAGTTCTTC | CASSRPLAGKYNEQFF